This T cell receptor (beta chain) comes out of a study of identical twins. The V end lost 4 bases, the J end lost 0 bases, and 8 bases lay between the germline ends. The CDR3 totals 14 residues. TCRdb re-derived calls from the 5' RACE reads in MiXCR, one entry per CDR3 protein. The sample holds fewer than 500,000 distinct CDR3 sequences, roughly an eighth seen once. These sequences were also reported in another study, on yellow fever vaccine responses in identical twins.

The TCR sequence derives from a woman younger than 35 in good health. Sequencing used CD4+ T cells sorted from blood. This chain links TRBV12-3 or TRBV12-4 with TRBJ2-3; D is ambiguous. CDR3 in amino acids: CASSSYRSTDTQYF. The CDR3 coding sequence is TGTGCCAGCAGTTCCTACAGAAGCACAGATACGCAGTATTTT.